This entry lists 6 T cell receptor beta chains sequenced from one sample in a study of T cell responses to AZD1222 COVID-19 vaccine. Libraries were prepared by immunoSEQ multiplex PCR; TCRdb keeps only in-frame clonotypes and omits some of them. The profile covers around 150,000 clones, with roughly 91% appearing a single time and 6.5% to 8% taken by the ten largest. Sequencing used peripheral blood, obtained 28 days after the second AZD1222 dose. The source of these receptors is an adult who received the AZD1222 COVID-19 vaccine.

The chain links TRBV5-1 to TRBJ1-1, with unresolved D. This CDR3 is 15 amino acids long. Germline CDR1 is SGHRS and CDR2 is YFSETQ. V gave up 4 bases and J gave up 1 base, with 14 bases separating them. In DNA, the CDR3 is TGCGCCAGCAGCCCCCAACAGCCTGGGAACACTGAAGCTTTCTTT. This sequence encodes CASSPQQPGNTEAFF.

This chain links TRBV2 with TRBJ1-6; D is undetermined. Germline values: CDR1 SNHLY, CDR2 FYNNEI. The V gene lost 6 bases and the J gene lost 6 bases, with 3 bases spanning the gap. The CDR3 sequence is 11 residues long. The CDR3 reads CASSLNSPLHF. The CDR3 nucleotides are TGTGCCAGCAGCCTTAATTCACCCCTCCACTTT.

The genes are TRBV6-5 and TRBJ1-6; the D gene is possibly TRBD1 (5 bases). CDR1 MNHEY and CDR2 SVGAGI come from the germline V gene. The CDR3 sequence is 14 residues long. Deletions cut 8 bases from V and 5 bases from J, with 13 bases between. The CDR3 nucleotides read TGTGCCAGCTCCCTCGGACATAATAATTCACCCCTCCACTTT. Translating gives CASSLGHNNSPLHF.

The chain joins TRBV9 to TRBJ2-1, with D perhaps TRBD2 (6 bases). CDR1 SGDLS and CDR2 YYNGEE come from the germline V gene. The CDR3 is made up of 16 amino acids. Trimming pared 0 bases from V and 0 bases from J, leaving 10 bases between. The CDR3 DNA is TGTGCCAGCAGCGTAGTGGAGGGGCCCTCCTACAATGAGCAGTTCTTC. As protein: CASSVVEGPSYNEQFF. Using reference TRBV9 and TRBJ2-1 for the parts outside the CDR3, the full variable domain is DSGVTQTPKHLITATGQRVTLRCSPRSGDLSVYWYQQSLDQGLQFLIQYYNGEERAKGNILERFSAQQFPDLHSELNLSSLELGDSALYFCASSVVEGPSYNEQFFGPGTRLTVL.

About this clone: This sample also contains other DNA sequences that code for the same CDR3. This chain uses TRBV7-9 with TRBJ1-3; D is unresolved. This CDR3 has 14 residues. Germline CDR1 and CDR2: SEHNR and FQNEAQ (reference sequence). The V gene lost 5 bases and the J gene lost 4 bases, with 12 bases spanning the gap. CDR3 coding DNA: TGTGCCAGCAGCCCGGACTTCTCCGGAAACACCATATATTTT. This gives the protein CASSPDFSGNTIYF.

The V gene is TRBV5-1, the J gene TRBJ1-5; TRBD1 matches 7 bases. Germline CDR1 reads SGHRS; CDR2 reads YFSETQ. The junction had 12 bases not matched to a gene; V was cut back by 5 bases and J by 1 base. The CDR3 length is 17 residues. CDR3 sequence (DNA): TGCGCCAGCAGTCCTACCCCGCAACAGGGGAGCAATCAGCCCCAGCATTTT. Its translation is CASSPTPQQGSNQPQHF.